This TCR beta chain was recorded in a study of T-cell memory formation after mild COVID-19. Study observations and caveats: Detection of some responders pre-infection suggested pre-existing cross-reactive memory T cells participated.

The V gene's germline CDR1 is SQVTM and CDR2 ANQGSEA. This CDR3 has 15 residues. V lost 0 bases, J lost 2 bases, and 12 bases lay in between. Each CDR3 protein is one row after TCRdb ran MiXCR on the 5' RACE reads. This sample has just under 50,000 distinct CDR3 sequences, with approximately 12% found just once. As for this clonotype: What it binds is not known.

The source is a man aged 18 to 35 who had mild COVID-19 (a few samples of this study predate the infection). Cell type and time point are not known. The sequenced sample was PBMCs or a T cell subset sorted from them (not recorded which). The V and J genes are TRBV29-1 and TRBJ2-3; unclear D gene. The CDR3 DNA reads TGCAGCGTTGAAGAACGTCCGAACCCCACAGATACGCAGTATTTT. It is translated as CSVEERPNPTDTQYF.